The 27 T cell receptor beta chains in this list originate from one sample, sequenced in a study of blood T cells in healthy people across ages. With a J-beta primer mix and a sample-barcoded 5' primer, a second PCR ran about 7 to 12 cycles. TCRdb called the 5' RACE reads again in MiXCR, with one record for every CDR3 protein. The data show fewer than 2,000,000 distinct CDR3 sequences, 30% to 40% seen once. The sequencing input was blood. These receptors were obtained from a woman aged 30 to 39 in good health.

The chain combines TRBV5-5 with TRBJ2-5; 15 positions agree with TRBD2. The CDR3 is 19 amino acids. The V segment lost 7 bases and the J segment 0 bases; nucleotides outside the gene matches: 13. Germline lookup yields CDR1 SGHKS and CDR2 YYEKEE (reference sequence). CDR3 sequence: CASGPSPGTSGGYQETQYF. The CDR3 nucleotides are TGTGCCAGCGGCCCCAGTCCCGGGACTAGCGGGGGGTACCAAGAGACCCAGTACTTC.

J is TRBJ1-3 and V is TRBV4-1; D gene ambiguous. Germline values: CDR1 MGHRA, CDR2 YSYEKL. This CDR3 is built from 15 residues. Trimming shortened V by 1 base and J by 4 bases, and 11 bases separated the two germline ends. The CDR3 coding sequence is TGCGCCAGCAGCCAAGGATCGGTCTGGGGAAACACCATATATTTT. Its translation is CASSQGSVWGNTIYF.

This clonotype was counted between two and nine times. This chain links TRBV18 with TRBJ1-5; D not certain. The CDR3 has 13 residues. V lost 6 bases and J lost 5, with 11 bases in between. The germline V gene has CDR1 KGHSH and CDR2 LQKENI. In nucleotides, the CDR3 is TGTGCCAGCTCGGGGTCCCCGGATCAGCCCCAGCATTTT. It specifies CASSGSPDQPQHF.

The V gene is TRBV15, the J gene TRBJ2-5, with 8 nucleotides matching TRBD1. The DNA end is a closer match to TRBJ2-7, so the J assignment may be wrong. This CDR3 is built from 13 residues. Germline V CDR1 and CDR2: LNHNV, YYDKDF (reference sequence). In DNA form, the CDR3 reads TGTGCCACCAGCAGGGCCACAGGGGGCGAGCAGTACTTC. This translates into CATSRATGGEQYF.

This clonotype appeared a few times. This chain connects TRBV29-1 to TRBJ2-3; maybe TRBD2 (5 bases). This CDR3 region has 15 residues. V lost 0 bases and J 5 bases, leaving 15 bases between the germline ends. Per the germline V gene, CDR1 is SQVTM and CDR2 is ANQGSEA. The CDR3 reads CSVEDSWPAGDTQYF. CDR3 nucleotides: TGCAGCGTTGAAGATTCGTGGCCGGCGGGAGATACGCAGTATTTT.

This clonotype has more than one count but fewer than ten. The rearrangement links TRBV15 to TRBJ2-7; TRBD1 agrees at 9 bases. V shed 2 bases, J shed 2 bases, and the junction held 4 bases outside the gene matches. CDR3 size: 15 residues. Germline CDR1 is LNHNV and CDR2 is YYDKDF (reference sequence). The CDR3 reads CATSRWDREAYEQYF. For the CDR3, the DNA is TGTGCCACCAGCAGATGGGACAGGGAAGCCTACGAGCAGTACTTC.

J is TRBJ2-1 and V is TRBV10-3; D perhaps matches TRBD1 (6 bases). The CDR3 loop spans 14 amino acids. The V end was cut by 4 bases, the J end by 7 bases, with 14 bases between. Germline V lookup: CDR1 ENHRY, CDR2 SYGVKD. The chain's CDR3 is CAISAVGTRNEQFF. The DNA for the CDR3 is TGTGCCATCAGTGCGGTGGGGACAAGGAATGAGCAGTTCTTC.

This clonotype was observed a handful of times. The chain uses TRBV20-1 and TRBJ2-5; D unresolved. Germline CDR1 reads DFQATT; CDR2 reads SNEGSKA (reference sequence). The CDR3 is 12 amino acids. V lost 1 base, J lost 5 bases, and 8 bases lay in between. CDR3 amino acids: CSARVGSETQYF. The CDR3, as DNA: TGCAGTGCTAGAGTGGGCTCTGAGACCCAGTACTTC.

V usage is TRBV7-9 and J usage is TRBJ2-3; D remains unclear. Germline CDR1 and CDR2: SEHNR and FQNEAQ (reference sequence). Trimming took off 3 bases at V and 1 base at J, with 14 bases between the two ends. The CDR3 runs to 16 residues. The DNA of the CDR3 is TGTGCCAGCAGCTTCTCGCGTCAGTCACGCACAGATACGCAGTATTTT. Amino acids: CASSFSRQSRTDTQYF.

The J gene is TRBJ2-7, the V gene TRBV6-1; D might be TRBD2 (6 bases). Germline V CDR1 and CDR2: MNHNS, SASEGT. V lost 2 bases to trimming and J lost 2 bases, with 13 bases between them. The CDR3 contains 15 residues. The CDR3 protein is CASSETGVVPYEQYF. The CDR3 bases are TGTGCCAGCAGTGAAACGGGGGTGGTTCCCTACGAGCAGTACTTC.

The V gene is TRBV21-1, the J gene TRBJ2-3; the table gives TRBD2 as D, unverified against the DNA. TRBV21-1 is a pseudogene. The CDR3 is 20 residues long. CDR3 sequence (DNA): TGTGCCAGCAGCAAAGGGGGGGTGGACTCCCGCCCAAGACACGGGGGTACGCAGTATTTT. Translated, it gives CASSKGGVDSRPRHGGTQYF.

This clonotype has a handful of counts. The CDR3 protein is CSARDSGRRHNEQFF. DNA of the CDR3: TGCAGTGCTAGAGATAGCGGGAGGCGTCACAATGAGCAGTTCTTC. The chain is built from TRBV20-1 and TRBJ2-1; 10 bases are shared with TRBD2. Germline V gene lookup returns CDR1 DFQATT and CDR2 SNEGSKA (reference sequence). This CDR3 has 15 amino acids. V gave up 0 bases and J gave up 5 bases; unmatched junction bases: 4.

Comments on this clonotype: This may stem from a read error, because a much larger clone lies one nucleotide away. This chain uses TRBV5-1 with TRBJ2-5; no definite D call. Trimming stripped 3 bases from V and 11 bases from J, with 26 bases between. The CDR3 sequence is 16 residues long. Germline CDR1 reads SGHRS; CDR2 reads YFSETQ. This CDR3 is CASSWGSPLSMDGQYF. The CDR3 coding sequence is TGCGCCAGCAGCTGGGGTTCCCCGCTCTCGATGGACGGGCAGTACTTC.

DNA of the CDR3: TGTGCCAGCAGTTATGGGGACAGGGGGGCTGGGGCCAACGTCCTGACTTTC. Translating gives CASSYGDRGAGANVLTF. The rearrangement joins TRBV6-2 or TRBV6-3 to TRBJ2-6; the match to TRBD1 covers 11 bases. Unmatched junction bases numbered 3, after V lost 3 bases and J lost 2 bases. The CDR3 has 17 amino acids. Germline CDR1 is MNHEY and CDR2 is SVGEGT.

The gene calls are TRBV20-1 and TRBJ1-2, with a weak D call TRBD1 (5 bases). Trimming removed 0 bases at V and 2 bases at J, with 13 bases between. This CDR3 region has 15 residues. Germline values: CDR1 DFQATT, CDR2 SNEGSKA (reference sequence). CDR3 loop: CSARDTGTLNYGYTF. In DNA, the CDR3 is TGCAGTGCTAGAGATACCGGGACGTTGAACTATGGCTACACCTTC.

V gene TRBV7-9 combines with J gene TRBJ1-1; 7 nucleotides agree with TRBD1. This CDR3 is built from 14 residues. Trimming took 5 bases from V and 6 from J; bases not matched to a gene: 9. The V gene's germline CDR1 is SEHNR and CDR2 FQNEAQ (reference sequence). CDR3 residues: CASSPPVTGAEAFF. The CDR3, as DNA: TGTGCCAGCAGCCCTCCAGTCACAGGGGCTGAAGCTTTCTTT. Based on the CDR3 plus reference TRBV7-9 and TRBJ1-1, the full variable domain is DTGVSQNPRHKITKRGQNVTFRCDPISEHNRLYWYRQTLGQGPEFLTYFQNEAQLEKSRLLSDRFSAERPKGSFSTLEIQRTEQGDSAMYLCASSPPVTGAEAFFGQGTRLTVV.

The chain uses TRBV27 and TRBJ2-3, with 10 bases that match TRBD1. The CDR3 has 16 amino acids. V was clipped by 5 bases and J by 5 bases; unmatched bases: 10. In germline, CDR1 is MNHEY, CDR2 SMNVEV (reference sequence). The CDR3, as DNA: TGTGCCAGCAGTGCCTTCGGGACAGGGGCCCAAGATACGCAGTATTTT. This sequence encodes CASSAFGTGAQDTQYF.

The chain combines TRBV9 with TRBJ2-1; 14 positions match TRBD2. The V segment lost 4 bases and the J segment 9 bases; nucleotides outside the gene matches: 12. This CDR3 comprises 17 residues. Germline lookup yields CDR1 SGDLS and CDR2 YYNGEE. This CDR3 reads CASSFERGTSGGSEQFF. The CDR3 bases are TGTGCCAGCAGCTTCGAGAGAGGGACTAGCGGGGGCAGTGAGCAGTTCTTC.

J is TRBJ2-5 and V is TRBV9; the D call may be TRBD1 or TRBD2 (5 bases each). The V gene's germline CDR1 is SGDLS and CDR2 YYNGEE. The CDR3 consists of 16 residues. Trimming shortened V by 0 bases and J by 1 base, and 13 bases separated the two germline ends. In DNA form, the CDR3 reads TGTGCCAGCAGCGTAGGCGGTGGGGGAACCCAAGAGACCCAGTACTTC. It specifies CASSVGGGGTQETQYF. Combining the CDR3 with reference TRBV9 and TRBJ2-5 gives the whole variable domain DSGVTQTPKHLITATGQRVTLRCSPRSGDLSVYWYQQSLDQGLQFLIQYYNGEERAKGNILERFSAQQFPDLHSELNLSSLELGDSALYFCASSVGGGGTQETQYFGPGTRLLVL.

This clonotype was counted between two and nine times. The chain has TRBV5-1 and TRBJ2-3, with D possibly TRBD2 on 5 matching bases. Trimming took off 3 bases at V and 2 bases at J, with 10 bases between the two ends. CDR3 length equals 14 residues. Per the germline V gene, CDR1 is SGHRS and CDR2 is YFSETQ. The CDR3 DNA reads as TGCGCCAGCAGCTATTGGGAGTTCACAGATACGCAGTATTTT. Translation: CASSYWEFTDTQYF.

The genes are TRBV20-1 and TRBJ2-3, with D maybe TRBD2 (7 bases). V dropped 3 bases and J dropped 2 bases, with 18 bases sitting between them. The CDR3 totals 16 residues. CDR1 DFQATT and CDR2 SNEGSKA come from the germline V gene (reference sequence). The CDR3 here is CSARKGGGGATDTQYF. CDR3 coding DNA: TGCAGTGCTAGGAAGGGGGGCGGGGGAGCCACAGATACGCAGTATTTT.

A word on this clonotype: This could be a read error, since a much larger clone is one nucleotide away. The V call is TRBV12-3 or TRBV12-4, the J call TRBJ2-5, with 13 bases matching TRBD2. The last part of the DNA fits TRBJ2-7 better; the J call may be wrong. The CDR3 has 16 residues. CDR3 in amino acids: CASSPGLAGEIGEQYF. DNA for the CDR3: TGTGCCAGCAGTCCCGGACTAGCGGGAGAGATCGGCGAGCAGTACTTC.

This clonotype was found a few times. The chain employs TRBV5-1 and TRBJ2-1; the match to TRBD2 covers 8 bases. Germline V lookup: CDR1 SGHRS, CDR2 YFSETQ. V was pared by 0 bases and J by 9 bases, with 11 bases of the junction left unmatched. The CDR3 has 16 amino acids. CDR3 residues: CASSLVRGRGASEQFF. In DNA form, the CDR3 reads TGCGCCAGCAGCTTGGTGCGTGGGCGGGGGGCCAGTGAGCAGTTCTTC.

The chain links TRBV28 to TRBJ2-1, with D perhaps matching TRBD2 (7 bases). The CDR3 runs to 17 residues. Germline V lookup: CDR1 MDHEN, CDR2 SYDVKM. V was cut by 3 bases and J by 0 bases, with 15 bases left in between. CDR3 DNA: TGTGCCAGCAGTTTCGGGGGGCCAACCAGCTCCTACAATGAGCAGTTCTTC. Translating gives CASSFGGPTSSYNEQFF. The variable domain in full, completed from reference TRBV28 and TRBJ2-1, reads DVKVTQSSRYLVKRTGEKVFLECVQDMDHENMFWYRQDPGLGLRLIYFSYDVKMKEKGDIPEGYSVSREKKERFSLILESASTNQTSMYLCASSFGGPTSSYNEQFFGPGTRLTVL.

This clonotype was recorded at least ten times. This chain links TRBV29-1 with TRBJ2-4, with no clear D. CDR3 length equals 14 residues. The V end was cut by 4 bases, the J end by 0 bases, with 10 bases between. Looked up from germline, CDR1 is SQVTM and CDR2 is ANQGSEA. CDR3 region: CSVGRTGAKNIQYF. CDR3 nucleotides: TGCAGCGTTGGTCGGACCGGAGCCAAAAACATTCAGTACTTC.

In the case of this clonotype: A single base separates this from a much larger clone, so it may be a read error. The rearrangement joins TRBV20-1 to TRBJ2-5; no firm D call. The CDR3 totals 12 residues. CDR1 and CDR2 from the germline V gene are DFQATT and SNEGSKA (reference sequence). CDR3 coding DNA: TGCAGGGGCGGCTGGGTTCGGGAGACCCAGTACTTC. Its translation is CRGGWVRETQYF.

This clonotype was seen more than once but under ten times. The chain carries TRBV7-2 and TRBJ2-1; D perhaps matches TRBD2 (6 bases). Germline loops: CDR1 SGHTA, CDR2 FQGNSA. The CDR3 consists of 16 residues. Between the trimmed V and J ends, which lost 7 bases and 4 bases, there was a span of 20 bases. CDR3 sequence (DNA): TGTGCCAGCACCCTGAGACTACCCGGGACTTACAATGAGCAGTTCTTC. This codes for CASTLRLPGTYNEQFF.